Below, 6 T cell receptor beta chains from the same sample are listed, as sequenced in a study of neurological immune-mediated disorders. TCRdb re-derived calls from the 5' RACE reads in MiXCR, one entry per CDR3 protein. The sample includes around 30,000 distinct CDR3 sequences, about 4% seen only once; the top ten take approximately 23%. The sample consisted of CD4+ T cells from blood. The receptors here all came from a middle-aged woman in good health.

This clonotype was detected many times. The chain recombines TRBV29-1 with TRBJ1-4; no definite D call. Trimming took 5 bases from V and 3 from J, leaving 10 bases between them. Germline V lookup: CDR1 SQVTM, CDR2 ANQGSEA. The CDR3 is 13 amino acids. The CDR3 DNA sequence: TGCAGCGTTTTGGGTTCGCCTAATGAAAAACTGTTTTTT. Its protein is CSVLGSPNEKLFF.

The V gene is TRBV12-3 or TRBV12-4, the J gene TRBJ1-1; 7 bases match TRBD1. The trim removed 6 bases at V and 3 bases at J, leaving 7 bases unmatched. The CDR3 is 14 amino acids. The CDR3 loop is CASRDDTGDTEAFF. The CDR3 DNA sequence: TGTGCCAGCAGGGACGATACAGGGGACACTGAAGCTTTCTTT.

Many counts were recorded for this clonotype. The rearrangement joins TRBV7-2 to TRBJ2-2; the D gene could be TRBD1 or TRBD2 (5 bases each). The V end was cut by 1 base, the J end by 5 bases, with 14 bases between. Germline CDR1 and CDR2: SGHTA and FQGNSA. This CDR3 contains 16 residues. The CDR3 reads CASSLGGLSWTGELFF. CDR3 DNA sequence: TGTGCCAGCAGCTTAGGGGGGTTGTCGTGGACCGGGGAGCTGTTTTTT.

In this sample, this clonotype turned up many times. CDR3 in amino acids: CASSSVLGTEAFF. In DNA, the CDR3 is TGCGCCAGCAGCTCGGTACTAGGTACTGAAGCTTTCTTT. This chain connects TRBV5-1 to TRBJ1-1, with D uncertain. This CDR3 is 13 amino acids long. V lost 3 bases to trimming and J lost 5 bases, with 11 bases between them. From germline, CDR1 is SGHRS and CDR2 YFSETQ.

This clonotype was detected ten times or more. A junction end diverges from the germline sequence, so it may reflect a read error. V usage is TRBV28 and J usage is TRBJ1-2, with D maybe TRBD1 (5 bases). The CDR3 has 12 residues. The germline V gene encodes CDR1 MDHEN and CDR2 SYDVKM. The CDR3: CASSTPERTQDF. The CDR3 DNA sequence: TGTGCCAGCAGCACCCCTGAAAGGACACAGGACTTC.

There are many counts of this clonotype. Here the CDR3 DNA reads TGTGCCAGCAGCCAACCGGGTCCGTACAATGAGCAGTTCTTC. This sequence encodes CASSQPGPYNEQFF. The chain recombines TRBV14 with TRBJ2-1; D gene ambiguous. Germline CDR1 is SGHDN and CDR2 is FVKESK. This CDR3 is built from 14 residues. With 2 bases removed from V and 4 bases from J, the gap between germline ends came to 9 bases.